This T cell receptor (beta chain) appears in the sequencing data of a study of OX40 agonist ivuxolimab in advanced cancers. In the study overall: Previous treatment with anti-PD-1, anti-PD-L1 or anti-CTLA-4 therapy was allowed; approximately 40% had received some. General study results and limits: Certain nonresponding patients likewise had low normalized T-cell clonal expansion.

This clone is a singleton in its sample. The target antigen is unknown. The method was immunoSEQ multiplex PCR; TCRdb's version includes in-frame clones alone and lacks a portion of them. The sample holds 100,000 to 120,000 clones, roughly 90% seen once. Per germline, CDR1 SQVTM and CDR2 ANQGSEA. CDR3 length: 13 residues. Trimming took off 3 bases at V and 5 bases at J, with 14 bases between the two ends. The J gene is TRBJ2-7, the V gene TRBV29-1; unclear D gene. Sequences were derived from CD4+ or CD8+ T cells sorted from blood, sampled in a trial of the OX40 agonist ivuxolimab. This TCR derives from an adult with an advanced solid tumor such as melanoma, head and neck, liver or kidney cancer. CDR3 bases: TGCAGCGTTGAGGGAAGGGATTTCGACGAGCAGTACTTC. Amino acid sequence: CSVEGRDFDEQYF.